The 26 T cell receptor beta chains below were found in one sample sequenced in a study of blood T cell repertoires in COVID-19. The assay was immunoSEQ multiplex PCR, and TCRdb's table has in-frame clones only and misses some. The sample consists of 200,000 to 250,000 clones, roughly nine tenths of them appearing once. Sequencing was carried out using peripheral blood. These receptors originate from a woman between 45 and 65 years old with COVID-19, enrolled during active disease.

CDR3 sequence: CASSDGTGWNTGELFF. The CDR3, as DNA: TGTGCCAGCAGTGACGGGACAGGTTGGAACACCGGGGAGCTGTTTTTT. The V call is TRBV6-4, the J call TRBJ2-2; TRBD1 agrees at 8 bases. Trimming cost V 2 bases and J 1 base; bases outside gene matches: 3. The CDR3 has 16 residues. Per germline, CDR1 MRHNA and CDR2 SNTAGT.

This clone was observed once. J is TRBJ2-5 and V is TRBV11-2, with 9 bases matching TRBD1. There are 15 residues in the CDR3. The germline V gene encodes CDR1 SGHAT and CDR2 FQNNGV. Germline trimming cut 2 bases from V and 5 bases from J; bases unmatched to any gene: 6. DNA of the CDR3: TGTGCCAGCAGCTTACGGACAGGGGCCCGGGAGACCCAGTACTTC. Its translation: CASSLRTGARETQYF. Filled out from reference TRBV11-2 and TRBJ2-5, the complete variable domain reads EAGVAQSPRYKIIEKRQSVAFWCNPISGHATLYWYQQILGQGPKLLIQFQNNGVVDDSQLPKDRFSAERLKGVDSTLKIQPAKLEDSAVYLCASSLRTGARETQYFGPGTRLLVL.

This clone was picked up a small number of times. V usage is TRBV27 and J usage is TRBJ1-1, with 7 bases matching TRBD1. Trimming took 5 bases from V and 0 from J; bases not matched to a gene: 3. This CDR3 spans 14 amino acids. Per germline, CDR1 MNHEY and CDR2 SMNVEV (reference sequence). CDR3 in amino acids: CASSLRGLNTEAFF. CDR3 DNA: TGTGCCAGCAGTCTAAGGGGGCTGAACACTGAAGCTTTCTTT.

The genes are TRBV7-9 and TRBJ1-1; D gene uncertain. CDR1 is SEHNR and CDR2 is FQNEAQ in the germline V gene (reference sequence). This CDR3 region has 15 residues. With 5 bases removed from V and 1 base from J, the gap between germline ends came to 14 bases. This CDR3 reads CASSPKASPNTEAFF. Written as DNA, the CDR3 is TGTGCCAGCAGCCCCAAAGCCTCGCCGAACACTGAAGCTTTCTTT.

This chain uses TRBV19 with TRBJ1-5, with D perhaps matching TRBD1 (5 bases). Trimming pared 7 bases from V and 4 bases from J, leaving 17 bases between. The CDR3 extends over 15 amino acids. Germline CDR1 is LNHDA and CDR2 is SQIVND (reference sequence). In DNA, the CDR3 is TGTGCCAGTACCCTAAAGGGGTTATGGAATCAGCCCCAGCATTTT. Translation: CASTLKGLWNQPQHF.

The chain employs TRBV7-2 and TRBJ1-2; no firm D call. Germline lookup yields CDR1 SGHTA and CDR2 FQGNSA. V lost 3 bases to trimming and J lost 2 bases, with 7 bases between them. CDR3 length: 13 amino acids. The CDR3 DNA is TGTGCCAGCAGCTTCCCCAGAAACTATGGCTACACCTTC. The encoded protein is CASSFPRNYGYTF. The variable domain in full, completed from reference TRBV7-2 and TRBJ1-2, reads GAGVSQSPSNKVTEKGKDVELRCDPISGHTALYWYRQSLGQGLEFLIYFQGNSAPDKSGLPSDRFSAERTGGSVSTLTIQRTQQEDSAVYLCASSFPRNYGYTFGSGTRLTVV.

The chain recombines TRBV5-4 with TRBJ1-1; a weak D match, TRBD1 (5 bases). The V and J ends lost 1 base and 1 base respectively, with 5 bases between them. This CDR3 has 13 residues. The germline V gene has CDR1 SGHNT and CDR2 YYREEE (reference sequence). CDR3 in amino acids: CASSLQGNTEAFF. The CDR3 region has the DNA TGTGCCAGCAGCTTGCAGGGGAACACTGAAGCTTTCTTT.

The rearrangement uses TRBV7-6 and TRBJ2-1; TRBD2 matches 7 bases. Germline trimming cut 1 base from V and 8 bases from J; bases unmatched to any gene: 8. The CDR3 is made up of 15 amino acids. Germline V gives CDR1 SGHVS, CDR2 FNYEAQ. This chain's CDR3 is CASSLEREVFDEQFF. In nucleotides, the CDR3 is TGTGCCAGCAGCTTAGAACGGGAGGTGTTCGATGAGCAGTTCTTC.

This rearrangement joins TRBV15 to TRBJ1-2, with 8 bases aligning to TRBD1. The ends lost 4 bases at V and 5 bases at J; junction bases unmatched: 6. This CDR3 has 14 amino acids. Germline lookup yields CDR1 LNHNV and CDR2 YYDKDF (reference sequence). The CDR3 loop is CATSNGQGPYGYTF. The CDR3 DNA follows: TGTGCCACCAGCAATGGACAGGGCCCGTATGGCTACACCTTC.

The chain has TRBV11-2 and TRBJ2-2, with 10 nucleotides matching TRBD2. V was pared by 2 bases and J by 6 bases, with 9 bases of the junction left unmatched. The CDR3 has 17 residues. Germline V CDR1 and CDR2: SGHAT, FQNNGV. This chain's CDR3 is CASSLPWVAGGSGELFF. CDR3 DNA: TGTGCCAGCAGCTTACCTTGGGTAGCGGGGGGTTCCGGGGAGCTGTTTTTT.

The gene calls are TRBV6-5 and TRBJ2-7, with 7 bases matching TRBD1. The CDR3 sequence is 15 residues long. Germline trimming cut 7 bases from V and 0 bases from J; bases unmatched to any gene: 9. Per the germline V gene, CDR1 is MNHEY and CDR2 is SVGAGI. CDR3 coding DNA: TGTGCCAGCATTCAACGGGACAGTCGCTCCTACGAGCAGTACTTC. It is translated as CASIQRDSRSYEQYF.

V is TRBV6-4 and J is TRBJ1-2; tentatively, D is TRBD1 (6 bases). The CDR3 consists of 16 residues. V lost 2 bases and J lost 0, with 13 bases in between. Germline values: CDR1 MRHNA, CDR2 SNTAGT. DNA of the CDR3: TGTGCCAGCAGTGACCCCGGGACAACTACTAACTATGGCTACACCTTC. Translation: CASSDPGTTTNYGYTF.

The J gene is TRBJ2-6, the V gene TRBV5-1, with D unresolved. Looked up from germline, CDR1 is SGHRS and CDR2 is YFSETQ. CDR3 length: 14 amino acids. Trimming shortened V by 1 base and J by 4 bases, and 6 bases separated the two germline ends. This CDR3 reads CASSLTAGANVLTF. CDR3 coding DNA: TGCGCCAGCAGCTTGACAGCCGGGGCCAACGTCCTGACTTTC.

The DNA of the CDR3 is TGCGCCAGCAGCCAAGGCTGGGCCAGCGGGAATGAGCAGTTCTTC. Translating gives CASSQGWASGNEQFF. The chain combines TRBV4-3 with TRBJ2-1, with a possible D match to TRBD2 (6 bases). Germline values: CDR1 LGHNA, CDR2 YSLEER. Trimming left V 1 base short and J 7 bases short, with 14 bases between. CDR3 length: 15 amino acids.

The chain has TRBV9 and TRBJ2-7; D unclear. V was shortened by 3 bases and J by 6 bases, with 16 bases between the two germline ends. The germline CDR1 and CDR2 sequences are SGDLS and YYNGEE. CDR3 length: 14 residues. Written as DNA, the CDR3 is TGTGCCAGCAGCGCCGAGAGGCTAACAACCGAGCAGTACGTC. Its translation is CASSAERLTTEQYV.

This rearrangement joins TRBV6-5 to TRBJ2-1; D is unresolved. This CDR3 contains 14 residues. Trimming cost V 6 bases and J 2 bases, with 11 bases left between them. Looked up from germline, CDR1 is MNHEY and CDR2 is SVGAGI. The CDR3 DNA reads as TGTGCCAGCAGCCCGCAGAACGCCTACAATGAGCAGTTCTTC. Residues: CASSPQNAYNEQFF.

The V and J genes are TRBV27 and TRBJ2-4; 7 bases are a match to TRBD1. The CDR3 spans 15 residues. Per the germline V gene, CDR1 is MNHEY and CDR2 is SMNVEV (reference sequence). Germline trimming cut 4 bases from V and 5 bases from J; bases unmatched to any gene: 8. The CDR3 DNA sequence: TGTGCCAGCAGTTCAGCGCACAGGGGCGAAAACATTCAGTACTTC. Residues: CASSSAHRGENIQYF.

CDR3 region: CASSSMRGGWDIQYF. The CDR3 nucleotides read TGTGCCAGCAGCTCTATGCGCGGGGGGTGGGACATTCAGTACTTC. This chain joins TRBV3-1 (or the pseudogene TRBV3-2) and TRBJ2-4, with TRBD2 matching 8 bases. The germline V gene encodes CDR1 LGHDT and CDR2 YNNKEL (reference sequence). The CDR3 consists of 15 residues. V lost 5 bases and J lost 8; bases outside the gene matches: 11.

V gene TRBV19 combines with J gene TRBJ1-4; D is perhaps TRBD1 (5 bases). Trimming pared 7 bases from V and 8 bases from J, leaving 17 bases between. The CDR3 length is 14 residues. The germline gives CDR1 LNHDA, CDR2 SQIVND (reference sequence). DNA of the CDR3: TGTGCCAGTACCGCTTTATGGGGGGACGAAAAACTGTTTTTT. Protein: CASTALWGDEKLFF.

The chain recombines TRBV5-1 with TRBJ1-6; 7 bases fit TRBD1. J was trimmed by 4 bases and V by 4 bases; bases with no gene match: 5. This CDR3 is 15 amino acids long. Germline V gene lookup returns CDR1 SGHRS and CDR2 YFSETQ. The CDR3 sequence: CASSIGTAYNSPLHF. DNA for the CDR3: TGCGCCAGCAGCATAGGGACAGCTTATAATTCACCCCTCCACTTT.

The rearrangement uses TRBV19 and TRBJ1-4; D is unresolved. The CDR3 covers 14 residues. Trimming took 3 bases from V and 7 from J, leaving 12 bases between them. Germline V gene data show CDR1 as LNHDA and CDR2 as SQIVND (reference sequence). The CDR3 bases are TGTGCCAGTAGTATGATGCTAAAGAGTGAAAAACTGTTTTTT. Amino acid sequence: CASSMMLKSEKLFF.

V usage is TRBV7-2 and J usage is TRBJ2-1, with 8 nucleotides matching TRBD2. Germline V gene data show CDR1 as SGHTA and CDR2 as FQGNSA. The CDR3 runs 14 residues. V was pared by 4 bases and J by 9 bases, with 8 bases of the junction left unmatched. The CDR3 reads CASSSIRGGGEQFF. In DNA, the CDR3 is TGTGCCAGCAGCTCCATCCGGGGGGGAGGTGAGCAGTTCTTC.

The CDR3 DNA is TGTGCCAGCAGTTTGATAGCGGGGGCTCCCTCTGTACGGAATGAGCAGTTCTTC. It specifies CASSLIAGAPSVRNEQFF. This chain connects TRBV27 to TRBJ2-1, with TRBD2 matching 9 bases. This CDR3 has 18 residues. The V segment lost 3 bases and the J segment 7 bases; nucleotides outside the gene matches: 16. Germline CDR1 reads MNHEY; CDR2 reads SMNVEV (reference sequence).

The V gene is TRBV29-1, the J gene TRBJ2-7; TRBD2 matches 7 bases. Germline lookup yields CDR1 SQVTM and CDR2 ANQGSEA. Trimming cost V 2 bases and J 2 bases; bases outside gene matches: 3. CDR3 size: 13 residues. CDR3 bases: TGCAGCGTTGAAAGGCGGGGGACCTACGAGCAGTACTTC. This gives the protein CSVERRGTYEQYF.

This chain joins TRBV15 and TRBJ2-2; 9 bases fit TRBD2. V lost 0 bases, J lost 7 bases, and 9 bases stayed unmatched. This CDR3 comprises 17 residues. Germline V lookup: CDR1 LNHNV, CDR2 YYDKDF (reference sequence). The CDR3 DNA reads TGTGCCACCAGCAGAGATATTATGGGACTAGCAGGCGGGGAGCTGTTTTTT. This codes for CATSRDIMGLAGGELFF. Together with reference TRBV15 and TRBJ2-2, the CDR3 gives the full variable domain: DAMVIQNPRYQVTQFGKPVTLSCSQTLNHNVMYWYQQKSSQAPKLLFHYYDKDFNNEADTPDNFQSRRPNTSFCFLDIRSPGLGDTAMYLCATSRDIMGLAGGELFFGEGSRLTVL.

J is TRBJ1-2 and V is TRBV5-8, with 10 bases that match TRBD1. Germline CDR1 reads SGHTS; CDR2 reads YDEGEE. The CDR3 totals 15 residues. The junction had 2 bases not matched to a gene; V was cut back by 0 bases and J by 3 bases. The CDR3 spells CASSLGDRGDYGYTF. The CDR3 DNA is TGTGCCAGCAGCTTGGGGGACAGGGGAGACTATGGCTACACCTTC.